The next 21 T cell receptor beta chains were all read from a single sample in a study of glioma-infiltrating T cells. The iRepertoire nested amplicon-rescue multiplex PCR amplified TCR alpha and beta CDR3s from RNA. TCRdb re-called the multiplex PCR reads with MiXCR, one entry per CDR3 protein. The sample includes some 90,000 distinct CDR3 sequences, about 37% of them seen just once. Sequences were obtained from glioma tissue, nonneoplastic brain tissue, or PBMCs (not recorded which). All receptors come from a human donor with low-grade glioma or glioblastoma, undergoing nonglioma brain surgery, or in good health (not recorded which).

Remarks on this clonotype: Germline is not matched at one junction end, which may reflect a read error. The CDR3 nucleotides read TGCGCCAGCAGCTTGGAGGCGGGATTTTACGAGAAGTACTTC. As protein: CASSLEAGFYEKYF. The chain is built from TRBV5-1 and TRBJ2-7; maybe TRBD2 (6 bases). The V gene's germline CDR1 is SGHRS and CDR2 YFSETQ. The CDR3 is 14 residues long.

This clonotype was observed many times. This chain connects TRBV29-1 to TRBJ2-7; D possibly matches TRBD1 or TRBD2 (5 bases each). Deletions cut 6 bases from V and 2 bases from J, with 11 bases between. Germline values: CDR1 SQVTM, CDR2 ANQGSEA. This CDR3 comprises 12 residues. The CDR3 nucleotides are TGCAGCGTAAGGGGAGCCGCCTACGAGCAGTACTTC. Encoded protein: CSVRGAAYEQYF.

Regarding this clonotype: Since the CDR3 does not end with the conserved phenylalanine or tryptophan, this likely comes from a read error. The J gene is TRBJ2-1, the V gene TRBV20-1; D is undetermined. Trimming took off 7 bases at V and 9 bases at J, with 10 bases between the two ends. This CDR3 region has 10 residues. Germline CDR1 DFQATT, CDR2 SNEGSKA (reference sequence). Written as DNA, the CDR3 is TGCAGTGATTCCCAAATTGAGCAGTTCTTA. Residues: CSDSQIEQFL.

This clonotype came up many times. The chain carries TRBV12-3 or TRBV12-4 and TRBJ2-4; TRBD1 or TRBD2 may be the D gene (7 bases each). The CDR3 is 14 residues long. Between the trimmed V and J ends, which lost 2 bases and 7 bases, there was a span of 12 bases. The CDR3 region is CASSLTQGGNIQYF. CDR3 coding DNA: TGTGCCAGCAGTTTAACCCAGGGGGGGAACATTCAGTACTTC.

Many counts were recorded for this clonotype. The chain combines TRBV27 with TRBJ2-7; D gene ambiguous. This CDR3 region has 14 residues. CDR1 is MNHEY, CDR2 SMNVEV, per germline (reference sequence). Trimming took 0 bases from V and 3 from J, leaving 9 bases between them. The CDR3 region is CASSLSGPFYEQYF. CDR3 nucleotide sequence: TGTGCCAGCAGTTTATCGGGTCCCTTCTACGAGCAGTACTTC.

This clonotype has a count of ten or more. The J gene is TRBJ1-1, the V gene TRBV7-9; 7 bases are shared with TRBD1. The CDR3 covers 14 residues. CDR1 and CDR2 from the germline V gene are SEHNR and FQNEAQ (reference sequence). After removal of 5 bases from V and 4 bases from J, the junction contained 7 bases not matched to a gene. The CDR3 here is CASSGHRGGTEAFF. The CDR3 bases are TGTGCCAGCAGCGGCCACAGGGGTGGCACTGAAGCTTTCTTT.

This clonotype was observed many times. The rearrangement joins TRBV10-3 to TRBJ2-6, with TRBD1 matching over 8 bases. The CDR3 runs 14 residues. Germline lookup yields CDR1 ENHRY and CDR2 SYGVKD. V shed 9 bases, J shed 1 base, and the junction held 2 bases outside the gene matches. As DNA, the CDR3 is TGTGCCATGACAGGGGAATCTGGGGCCAACGTCCTGACTTTC. This gives the protein CAMTGESGANVLTF.

In this sample, this clonotype turned up once. A much larger clone differs by one base, so this may be a read error. V usage is TRBV19 and J usage is TRBJ2-1; D unclear. The CDR3 contains 12 residues. The V end was cut by 3 bases, the J end by 13 bases, with 13 bases between. The germline V gene has CDR1 LNHDA and CDR2 SQIVND (reference sequence). The chain's CDR3 is CASSISTEDQFF. CDR3 DNA: TGTGCCAGTAGTATTTCGACCGAAGATCAGTTCTTC. The whole variable domain, remainder taken from reference TRBV19 and TRBJ2-1, is DGGITQSPKYLFRKEGQNVTLSCEQNLNHDAMYWYRQDPGQGLRLIYYSQIVNDFQKGDIAEGYSVSREKKESFPLTVTSAQKNPTAFYLCASSISTEDQFFGPGTRLTVL.

This clonotype appeared a few times. This chain links TRBV2 with TRBJ2-7; 7 positions match TRBD2. The CDR3 spans 15 residues. V was clipped by 6 bases and J by 6 bases; unmatched bases: 14. Germline assignment: CDR1 SNHLY and CDR2 FYNNEI. This CDR3 is CASRESGVLSGEQYF. The CDR3 nucleotides read TGTGCCAGCAGAGAGAGCGGGGTCCTCTCCGGCGAGCAGTACTTC.

This chain joins TRBV7-6 and TRBJ2-3, with D perhaps matching TRBD2 (6 bases). Trimming pared 1 base from V and 0 bases from J, leaving 20 bases between. The CDR3 loop spans 19 amino acids. Germline CDR1 SGHVS, CDR2 FNYEAQ. CDR3 sequence: CASSLETRGATVSTDTQYF. CDR3 bases: TGTGCCAGCAGCTTAGAGACTAGAGGGGCAACCGTTAGCACAGATACGCAGTATTTT.

This clonotype was picked up many times. The rearrangement links TRBV20-1 to TRBJ2-7; 8 nucleotides match TRBD2. CDR3 length equals 13 residues. Trimming took 3 bases from V and 6 from J; bases not matched to a gene: 7. The germline CDR1 and CDR2 sequences are DFQATT and SNEGSKA (reference sequence). The CDR3 loop is CSASSSGRPEQYF. CDR3 nucleotides: TGCAGTGCTAGCTCCAGCGGGAGACCCGAGCAGTACTTC.

This clonotype has ten or more counts. V and J are TRBV14 and TRBJ1-1, with D perhaps matching TRBD1 (5 bases). The germline CDR1 and CDR2 sequences are SGHDN and FVKESK. This CDR3 has 15 residues. Between the trimmed V and J ends, which lost 0 bases and 4 bases, there was a span of 12 bases. The CDR3 DNA reads as TGTGCCAGCAGCCAAGAAATCCAGGGTGGCACTGAAGCTTTCTTT. Translating it yields CASSQEIQGGTEAFF. Full variable domain (missing parts from reference TRBV14 and TRBJ1-1): EAGVTQFPSHSVIEKGQTVTLRCDPISGHDNLYWYRRVMGKEIKFLLHFVKESKQDESGMPNNRFLAERTGGTYSTLKVQPAELEDSGVYFCASSQEIQGGTEAFFGQGTRLTVV.

A remark on this clonotype: A much more abundant neighbour one base away suggests this may be a read error. This chain joins TRBV11-2 and TRBJ2-1; D gene uncertain. This CDR3 comprises 13 residues. Looked up from germline, CDR1 is SGHAT and CDR2 is FQNNGV. The DNA for the CDR3 is TGTGCCAGCAGCTACTCGAGGAACAATGAGCAGCTCTTC. This gives the protein CASSYSRNNEQLF.

This clonotype was seen repeatedly, ten times or more. The chain carries TRBV7-2 and TRBJ2-1; 9 positions agree with TRBD2. Germline assignment: CDR1 SGHTA and CDR2 FQGNSA. V was pared by 1 base and J by 4 bases, with 5 bases of the junction left unmatched. This CDR3 has 16 residues. The CDR3 spells CASSLVGGGGYNEQFF. The CDR3 bases are TGTGCCAGCAGCTTAGTTGGCGGGGGGGGTTACAATGAGCAGTTCTTC.

The rearrangement joins TRBV6-2 or TRBV6-3 to TRBJ1-4, with a weak D call TRBD1 (5 bases). Germline V lookup: CDR1 MNHEY, CDR2 SVGEGT. The CDR3 sequence is 15 residues long. Trimming left V 11 bases short and J 5 bases short, with 21 bases between. The CDR3 DNA sequence: TGTGCCGGAACCCAAAAGTGGCAGGGAAATGAAAAACTGTTTTTT. It specifies CAGTQKWQGNEKLFF.

For this clonotype: The junction departs from germline at one end; a sequencing error may be responsible. The chain is built from TRBV5-1 and TRBJ2-5; D gene unclear. The V gene's germline CDR1 is SGHRS and CDR2 YFSETQ. The CDR3 sequence is 11 residues long. The CDR3: CASSLEEIQYF. In DNA form, the CDR3 reads TGCGCCAGCAGCTTGGAAGAGATCCAGTACTTC.

There are many counts of this clonotype. The chain uses TRBV9 and TRBJ2-1, with 11 bases lining up with TRBD2. CDR3 size: 18 residues. Losses at the gene ends were 4 bases for V and 5 bases for J; bases not matched to a gene: 14. Germline V gene data show CDR1 as SGDLS and CDR2 as YYNGEE. CDR3 coding DNA: TGTGCCAGCAGCCCCAGCTACCGACTAGCGGGGCCGAACAATGAGCAGTTCTTC. Its translation is CASSPSYRLAGPNNEQFF.

This clonotype was seen repeatedly, ten times or more. The chain joins TRBV7-2 to TRBJ2-7; D assignment may be TRBD1 or TRBD2 (7 bases each). Trimming took off 5 bases at V and 3 bases at J, with 14 bases between the two ends. Germline V lookup: CDR1 SGHTA, CDR2 FQGNSA. This CDR3 is built from 14 residues. CDR3 amino acids: CASSQGGGDYEQYF. CDR3 DNA: TGTGCCAGCAGCCAGGGGGGAGGGGACTACGAGCAGTACTTC.

This clonotype was seen ten or more times. The chain uses TRBV27 and TRBJ2-3; 9 bases align to TRBD1. The CDR3 is made up of 15 amino acids. Germline V gene data show CDR1 as MNHEY and CDR2 as SMNVEV (reference sequence). V dropped 5 bases and J dropped 3; count of bases not matched to a gene: 6. The CDR3 nucleotides read TGTGCCAGCAGTACGGCCGGGACAGGGACAGATACGCAGTATTTT. Translated, it gives CASSTAGTGTDTQYF.

At least ten counts were recorded for this clonotype. The chain is built from TRBV20-1 and TRBJ1-6, with 8 bases matching TRBD1. The CDR3 runs 12 residues. V lost 6 bases, J lost 14 bases, and 9 bases stayed unmatched. CDR1 DFQATT and CDR2 SNEGSKA come from the germline V gene (reference sequence). CDR3 DNA: TGCAGTGCCGCCACAGGGGGTAACGCCCTCCACTTT. It encodes CSAATGGNALHF.

In its sample, this clonotype was seen many times. The chain has TRBV5-8 and TRBJ1-1; unclear D gene. Germline assignment: CDR1 SGHTS and CDR2 YDEGEE. The CDR3 is 14 amino acids. V lost 4 bases to trimming and J lost 1 base, with 11 bases between them. CDR3 sequence reads: CASSIVNRNTEAFF. The CDR3 DNA reads TGTGCCAGCAGCATTGTGAATCGGAACACTGAAGCTTTCTTT.